Presented here are 27 T cell receptor beta chains from one specimen sequenced in a study of blood T cell repertoires in COVID-19. Profiled with immunoSEQ multiplex PCR; TCRdb holds only in-frame clones, not every one. This table holds nearly 200,000 clones, 88% found once. What was sequenced was peripheral blood. The receptors stem from a woman aged 35 to 49 who had recovered from COVID-19.

The chain couples TRBV6-5 to TRBJ2-7, with D perhaps TRBD2 (6 bases). The germline gives CDR1 MNHEY, CDR2 SVGAGI. CDR3 length equals 15 residues. V shed 5 bases and J shed 1 base, with 15 bases lying between them. DNA of the CDR3: TGTGCCAGCAGTCCCTCGGGGGTGGGATCCTACGAGCAGTACTTC. Translation: CASSPSGVGSYEQYF.

The chain is built from TRBV18 and TRBJ1-3, with TRBD1 identical over 7 bases. V lost 0 bases to trimming and J lost 0 bases; unmatched junction nucleotides: 2. The length of the CDR3 is 16 residues. CDR1 and CDR2 from the germline V gene are KGHSH and LQKENI. CDR3 sequence reads: CASSPPGQTSGNTIYF. The CDR3 nucleotides are TGTGCCAGCTCACCACCGGGACAGACCTCTGGAAACACCATATATTTT.

This chain links TRBV18 with TRBJ2-3, with a tentative D call TRBD1 (6 bases). The CDR3 length is 15 residues. V was clipped by 3 bases and J by 2 bases, with 12 bases between them. CDR1 and CDR2 from the germline V gene are KGHSH and LQKENI. The DNA of the CDR3 is TGTGCCAGCTCACCTCCCGGGACACACACAGATACGCAGTATTTT. It yields the protein CASSPPGTHTDTQYF.

This clone was picked up a small number of times. The chain joins TRBV6-4 to TRBJ1-5; D uncertain. CDR3 size: 13 residues. The germline CDR1 and CDR2 sequences are MRHNA and SNTAGT. Trimming pared 5 bases from V and 10 bases from J, leaving 15 bases between. CDR3 loop: CASSQGDNRPQHF. CDR3 in DNA: TGTGCCAGCAGTCAAGGCGACAATCGCCCCCAGCATTTT.

This rearrangement joins TRBV6-1 to TRBJ2-7; D remains ambiguous. CDR1 is MNHNS and CDR2 is SASEGT in the germline V gene. This CDR3 has 14 amino acids. V gave up 2 bases and J gave up 3 bases, with 11 bases separating them. CDR3 protein: CASSERDTSYEQYF. CDR3 nucleotides: TGTGCCAGCAGTGAAAGAGACACAAGCTACGAGCAGTACTTC.

The gene calls are TRBV11-2 and TRBJ2-5; TRBD2 is a possible D gene (7 bases). Germline V gene lookup returns CDR1 SGHAT and CDR2 FQNNGV. The CDR3 runs to 16 residues. V was cut by 1 base and J by 5 bases, with 17 bases left in between. CDR3 loop: CASSLGGAGVRETQYF. In DNA form, the CDR3 reads TGTGCCAGCAGCTTAGGGGGGGCGGGAGTCCGGGAGACCCAGTACTTC.

The DNA of the CDR3 is TGTGCCAGCAGTAGGACAGGGGCTCTACAGTTCTTC. Translated: CASSRTGALQFF. This sequence joins TRBV27 and TRBJ2-1; 9 positions agree with TRBD1. In germline, CDR1 is MNHEY, CDR2 SMNVEV (reference sequence). The V gene end was trimmed by 5 bases and the J gene end by 13 bases; junction bases not matched to a gene: 6. This CDR3 region has 12 residues.

This clone was seen a handful of times. The chain carries TRBV6-5 and TRBJ1-5, with D unresolved. CDR1 MNHEY and CDR2 SVGAGI come from the germline V gene. With 4 bases removed from V and 2 bases from J, the gap between germline ends came to 15 bases. This CDR3 region has 16 residues. CDR3 region: CASSSFPGEGNQPQHF. The CDR3 DNA reads TGTGCCAGCAGTTCTTTCCCCGGGGAGGGCAATCAGCCCCAGCATTTT.

This clone occurred once. The V gene is TRBV3-1 (or the pseudogene TRBV3-2), the J gene TRBJ2-5; 7 bases fit TRBD2. V lost 0 bases and J lost 0; bases outside the gene matches: 4. This CDR3 spans 16 amino acids. Germline values: CDR1 LGHDT, CDR2 YNNKEL (reference sequence). The CDR3 reads CASSQDLAEYQETQYF. CDR3 in DNA: TGTGCCAGCAGCCAAGACCTAGCGGAGTACCAAGAGACCCAGTACTTC.

The J gene is TRBJ1-3, the V gene TRBV7-3; D might be TRBD1 (6 bases). The germline V gene has CDR1 SGHTA and CDR2 FQGTGA. This CDR3 has 15 residues. V lost 2 bases and J 0 bases, leaving 8 bases between the germline ends. In nucleotides, the CDR3 is TGTGCCAGCAGCTTAGGGACACACTCTGGAAACACCATATATTTT. The encoded protein is CASSLGTHSGNTIYF.

This clone was found once. The CDR3 DNA follows: TGTGCCAGTAGTCCCCGCACTAGCACAGATACGCAGTATTTT. This translates into CASSPRTSTDTQYF. V gene TRBV19 combines with J gene TRBJ2-3, with unresolved D. V was clipped by 5 bases and J by 0 bases, with 9 bases between them. CDR1 is LNHDA, CDR2 SQIVND, per germline (reference sequence). The CDR3 runs 14 residues.

The chain has TRBV7-9 and TRBJ2-7; 7 nucleotides agree with TRBD2. Germline assignment: CDR1 SEHNR and CDR2 FQNEAQ (reference sequence). The CDR3 is made up of 12 amino acids. The J segment lost 5 bases and the V segment lost 8 bases, leaving 6 bases of the junction unmatched. DNA for the CDR3: TGTGCCAGCTCGCCACGGGGGGACGAGCAGTACTTC. Protein sequence: CASSPRGDEQYF.

This clone was seen more than once but under ten times. The gene calls are TRBV5-1 and TRBJ2-5, with D maybe TRBD1 (5 bases). The CDR3 runs to 15 residues. Trimming cost V 3 bases and J 4 bases, with 16 bases left between them. The germline V gene has CDR1 SGHRS and CDR2 YFSETQ. The CDR3 DNA is TGCGCCAGCAGCTCGGCCCCCAGGGAAGGAGAGACCCAGTACTTC. Its protein product is CASSSAPREGETQYF. Variable domain in full (rest from reference TRBV5-1 and TRBJ2-5): KAGVTQTPRYLIKTRGQQVTLSCSPISGHRSVSWYQQTPGQGLQFLFEYFSETQRNKGNFPGRFSGRQFSNSRSEMNVSTLELGDSALYLCASSSAPREGETQYFGPGTRLLVL.

This chain uses TRBV6-6 with TRBJ2-7; tentative D call: TRBD1 (8 bases). V was trimmed by 6 bases and J by 2 bases, leaving 14 bases between them. The CDR3 contains 14 residues. Germline CDR1 reads MNHNY; CDR2 reads SVGAGI (reference sequence). CDR3 sequence reads: CASSYTGGAYEQYF. The CDR3 nucleotides read TGTGCCAGCAGCTATACAGGGGGGGCCTACGAGCAGTACTTC.

The rearrangement links TRBV5-6 to TRBJ2-7; 13 bases agree with TRBD2. The CDR3 runs 15 residues. The germline CDR1 and CDR2 sequences are SGHDT and YYEEEE. V shed 3 bases, J shed 5 bases, and the junction held 5 bases outside the gene matches. The CDR3, as DNA: TGTGCCAGCAGCTCAGGACTAGCGGGAGTTGACGAGCAGTACTTC. Residues: CASSSGLAGVDEQYF.

The V gene is TRBV27, the J gene TRBJ2-1; 7 bases map to TRBD1. V shed 6 bases, J shed 3 bases, and the junction held 5 bases outside the gene matches. CDR1 MNHEY and CDR2 SMNVEV come from the germline V gene (reference sequence). The CDR3 is 14 amino acids. The CDR3: CASRYGTDYNEQFF. The CDR3 region has the DNA TGTGCCAGCAGATACGGGACAGACTACAATGAGCAGTTCTTC.

The rearrangement joins TRBV28 to TRBJ1-5, with D uncertain. Trimming left V 2 bases short and J 4 bases short, with 9 bases between. This CDR3 region has 14 residues. Germline V gives CDR1 MDHEN, CDR2 SYDVKM. The CDR3 loop reads CASSLEQVNQPQHF. CDR3 DNA: TGTGCCAGCAGTTTAGAGCAGGTAAATCAGCCCCAGCATTTT.

The chain couples TRBV20-1 to TRBJ1-6, with 7 positions matching TRBD1. V dropped 3 bases and J dropped 4; count of bases not matched to a gene: 3. Germline CDR1 DFQATT, CDR2 SNEGSKA (reference sequence). The CDR3 sequence is 14 residues long. CDR3 region: CSASKGQYNSPLHF. For the CDR3, the DNA is TGCAGTGCTAGTAAGGGACAGTATAATTCACCCCTCCACTTT.

The chain uses TRBV2 and TRBJ1-1, with no clear D. Trimming pared 5 bases from V and 1 base from J, leaving 11 bases between. The CDR3 has 14 residues. CDR1 SNHLY and CDR2 FYNNEI come from the germline V gene. CDR3 loop: CASSRREGNTEAFF. CDR3 coding DNA: TGTGCCAGCAGTAGAAGGGAGGGGAACACTGAAGCTTTCTTT.

As DNA, the CDR3 is TGTGCCACCAGTGATTTGCATAGGCTAGCGGGCGACTACAATGAGCAGTTCTTC. Residues: CATSDLHRLAGDYNEQFF. This chain joins TRBV24-1 and TRBJ2-1; TRBD2 agrees at 8 bases. With V trimmed by 0 bases and J by 3 bases, 9 bases remained unmatched. Germline values: CDR1 KGHDR, CDR2 SFDVKD. This CDR3 is built from 18 residues.

The chain employs TRBV2 and TRBJ1-4, with 10 bases matching TRBD1. The CDR3 spans 15 residues. V dropped 3 bases and J dropped 5; count of bases not matched to a gene: 3. Germline lookup yields CDR1 SNHLY and CDR2 FYNNEI. The CDR3 DNA reads TGTGCCAGCAGTGATACGGGACAGGGGAATGAAAAACTGTTTTTT. Its protein is CASSDTGQGNEKLFF.

The genes are TRBV5-1 and TRBJ2-3; 10 positions agree with TRBD2. The CDR3 spans 16 residues. The germline CDR1 and CDR2 sequences are SGHRS and YFSETQ. V was pared by 2 bases and J by 1 base, with 4 bases of the junction left unmatched. The CDR3 nucleotides read TGCGCCAGCAGCTTTAGCGGGAGGATGGGCACAGATACGCAGTATTTT. Residues: CASSFSGRMGTDTQYF.

In DNA, the CDR3 is TGTGCCAGCAGCCCCCGGGGAAACAGGGGGGATGGCTACACCTTC. Protein: CASSPRGNRGDGYTF. The chain recombines TRBV4-2 with TRBJ1-2, with 8 nucleotides matching TRBD1. This CDR3 is 15 amino acids long. Per germline, CDR1 LGHNA and CDR2 YNFKEQ. V dropped 4 bases and J dropped 6; count of bases not matched to a gene: 10.

J is TRBJ1-3 and V is TRBV10-3; perhaps TRBD1 as D (5 bases). The CDR3 is 12 amino acids. Germline loops: CDR1 ENHRY, CDR2 SYGVKD. V dropped 8 bases and J dropped 4 bases, with 9 bases sitting between them. The CDR3 is CAIGGVGNTIYF. In DNA, the CDR3 is TGTGCCATCGGGGGGGTCGGAAACACCATATATTTT.

V is TRBV9 and J is TRBJ1-1; possibly TRBD1 for D (5 bases). CDR3 length: 12 amino acids. Deletions cut 7 bases from V and 3 bases from J, with 10 bases between. CDR1 and CDR2 (germline): SGDLS, YYNGEE. The CDR3 bases are TGTGCCAGCTCCGGGGGGGACACTGAAGCTTTCTTT. Residues: CASSGGDTEAFF.

The chain uses TRBV5-1 and TRBJ2-1; TRBD2 agrees at 9 bases. CDR1 and CDR2 from the germline V gene are SGHRS and YFSETQ. CDR3 length: 13 residues. The J segment lost 5 bases and the V segment lost 4 bases, leaving 1 base of the junction unmatched. CDR3 in amino acids: CASSLAGNNEQFF. For the CDR3, the DNA is TGCGCCAGCAGCCTAGCGGGAAACAATGAGCAGTTCTTC.

The sample holds one count of this clone. The chain is built from TRBV7-9 and TRBJ1-4; 8 positions agree with TRBD1. The length of the CDR3 is 14 residues. V dropped 5 bases and J dropped 8; count of bases not matched to a gene: 7. Germline assignment: CDR1 SEHNR and CDR2 FQNEAQ (reference sequence). CDR3 coding DNA: TGTGCCAGCAGCCATGGACAGGGTGGGGAAAAACTGTTTTTT. Translated: CASSHGQGGEKLFF.